This is a list of T cell receptor beta chains from one sample in a study of blood T cells in healthy people across ages. Via MiXCR, TCRdb re-called the 5' RACE reads, giving one row per CDR3 protein. In the table there are roughly 1 million distinct CDR3 sequences, approximately 25% of which are singletons. The sample was also linked to a second study, of T cells of mothers and their children.

Sequenced sample: blood. These receptors were obtained from a girl aged 2-10 years in good health. CDR3s include the opening cysteine and the closing phenylalanine or tryptophan. A D gene is named only where the DNA matches it firmly.

D: TRBD1
J: TRBJ1-1
V: TRBV28
CDR3: CASSLQGAQTEAFF

D: .
J: TRBJ1-5
V: TRBV12-3/TRBV12-4
CDR3: CASSLRASPGQPQHF

D: .
J: TRBJ2-3
V: TRBV7-9
CDR3: CASSLLAGAYTDTQYF

D: .
J: TRBJ2-4
V: TRBV12-3/TRBV12-4
CDR3: CASSHRVEGIIQYF

D: TRBD2
J: TRBJ2-1
V: TRBV6-2/TRBV6-3
CDR3: CASSYQGTRSNEQFF

D: .
J: TRBJ2-3
V: TRBV13
CDR3: CASSLGRLAGTDTQYF

D: TRBD2
J: .
V: TRBV29-1
CDR3: CSGEGNEQFF

D: .
J: TRBJ2-5
V: TRBV18
CDR3: CASSPPNPAMETQYF

D: TRBD2
J: TRBJ2-7
V: TRBV10-3
CDR3: CATRLAGGSNERYF

D: .
J: TRBJ2-1
V: TRBV7-2
CDR3: CASSLGPSPYNEQFF

D: .
J: TRBJ1-1
V: TRBV6-1
CDR3: CATQPGIGAFF

D: .
J: TRBJ2-5
V: TRBV7-8
CDR3: CASSLSADRETQYF

D: .
J: TRBJ2-1
V: TRBV20-1
CDR3: CSAAGLDIYSNEQFF

D: TRBD1
J: TRBJ2-5
V: TRBV25-1
CDR3: CASSGQGYYERYF

D: TRBD2
J: TRBJ2-3
V: TRBV13
CDR3: CASSLSPLAGVSTDTQYF

D: TRBD1
J: TRBJ1-2
V: TRBV6-6
CDR3: CASSEPGQGDYGYTF

D: .
J: TRBJ2-1
V: TRBV7-9
CDR3: CASRGVMYNEQFF

D: .
J: TRBJ2-7
V: TRBV4-3
CDR3: CASSQDVRGPYEQYF

D: .
J: .
V: TRBV28
CDR3: CASSFSDVSSYEQYF

D: .
J: .
V: TRBV13
CDR3: CASSFYGADISYEQYF

D: .
J: TRBJ2-3
V: TRBV20-1
CDR3: CSAQEGTDTQYF

D: .
J: TRBJ1-1
V: TRBV29-1
CDR3: CSVVFGMSEAFF

D: .
J: TRBJ2-5
V: TRBV24-1
CDR3: CATSGPTEQETQYF

D: .
J: TRBJ1-1
V: TRBV29-1
CDR3: CSVEVSANTEAFF

D: TRBD1
J: .
V: TRBV6-1
CDR3: CASSEDRLDRGQRETQYF

D: .
J: TRBJ1-2
V: TRBV27
CDR3: CASSLYRGSFGYTF

D: .
J: TRBJ2-3
V: TRBV20-1
CDR3: CSARQDTDTQYF

D: TRBD2
J: TRBJ2-1
V: TRBV12-3/TRBV12-4
CDR3: CASSLALSGRDYNEQFF

D: .
J: TRBJ1-2
V: TRBV5-1
CDR3: CASSLGLGSDGYTF

D: TRBD2
J: TRBJ2-1
V: TRBV4-2
CDR3: CASSQVTSALVEQFF

D: .
J: .
V: TRBV10-3
CDR3: CAISEVGLPEQFF

D: .
J: TRBJ1-1
V: TRBV29-1
CDR3: CSVSENTEAFF

D: TRBD1
J: TRBJ2-1
V: TRBV7-8
CDR3: CASSLWSRGNEQFF

D: TRBD2
J: TRBJ2-3
V: TRBV4-2
CDR3: CASSLTSGDVTDTQYF

D: .
J: TRBJ2-1
V: TRBV3-1
CDR3: CASSQEILAEQFF

D: .
J: TRBJ2-3
V: TRBV28
CDR3: CASSSHVLGGADTQYF

D: .
J: TRBJ1-5
V: TRBV12-3/TRBV12-4
CDR3: CASSRAFGDQPQHF

D: .
J: TRBJ1-2
V: TRBV7-9
CDR3: CASSFPEKVTALYGYTF

D: .
J: TRBJ2-4
V: TRBV7-9
CDR3: CASSPWEDTRNIQYF

D: .
J: TRBJ2-2
V: TRBV20-1
CDR3: CSARYLDTGELFF

D: .
J: TRBJ2-1
V: TRBV5-1
CDR3: CASSVTYRDTGDEQFF

D: .
J: TRBJ1-5
V: TRBV29-1
CDR3: CSVARDPNQPQHF

D: TRBD2
J: TRBJ2-1
V: TRBV5-6
CDR3: CASSLAGLARGNEQFF

D: TRBD2
J: .
V: TRBV11-1
CDR3: CASSLAIAGLNEQFF

D: TRBD1
J: TRBJ2-5
V: TRBV7-2
CDR3: CASSWDRGQTQYF

D: TRBD1
J: TRBJ2-1
V: TRBV2
CDR3: CASSYGQGIYNEQFF

D: .
J: TRBJ1-3
V: TRBV12-3/TRBV12-4
CDR3: CASSLVDTIYF

D: .
J: TRBJ2-2
V: TRBV14
CDR3: CASTPRVNTGELFF

D: .
J: .
V: TRBV24-1
CDR3: CATSEGQSFNEQFF

D: TRBD1
J: TRBJ1-5
V: TRBV10-2
CDR3: CASSELQGAQPQHF

D: .
J: TRBJ1-6
V: TRBV20-1
CDR3: CSARGPGESPLHF

D: .
J: TRBJ2-7
V: TRBV6-5
CDR3: CASSYGPGYEQYF

D: TRBD2
J: .
V: TRBV28
CDR3: CASSLYRASGKEETQYF

D: TRBD2
J: TRBJ2-5
V: TRBV7-2
CDR3: CASSYLAGGGFLKTQYF

D: .
J: TRBJ2-1
V: TRBV7-6
CDR3: CASSPNLANEQFF

D: .
J: TRBJ2-5
V: TRBV2
CDR3: CASSEIGVETQYF

D: .
J: TRBJ2-1
V: TRBV7-9
CDR3: CASSLLGGTAYNEQFF